Following are 31 T cell receptor beta chains from one sample sequenced in a study of blood T cell repertoires in COVID-19. Sequencing used immunoSEQ multiplex PCR; TCRdb keeps in-frame clones, though not all of them. This table has fewer than 200,000 clones, 70% to 85% appearing once. Input material: peripheral blood. The receptors derive from a human donor in a cohort sampled during active COVID-19.

The chain is built from TRBV2 and TRBJ1-6, with 8 bases that match TRBD1. V shed 8 bases and J 9 bases; nucleotides not matched to a gene: 9. The length of the CDR3 is 14 residues. Germline CDR1 and CDR2: SNHLY and FYNNEI. In DNA form, the CDR3 reads TGTGCCAGCTTGGTCGGACAGGGAATTTCACCCCTCCACTTT. The encoded protein is CASLVGQGISPLHF.

This clone was detected only a few times. CDR3 protein: CASSTSANEQFF. DNA for the CDR3: TGTGCCAGCAGCACTAGTGCCAATGAGCAGTTCTTC. This chain connects TRBV7-8 to TRBJ2-1; possible D gene TRBD2, 5 bases. Germline V lookup: CDR1 SGHVS, CDR2 FQNEAQ. Trimming shortened V by 5 bases and J by 6 bases, and 8 bases separated the two germline ends. The CDR3 is 12 amino acids.

The gene calls are TRBV12-3 or TRBV12-4 and TRBJ2-7; D is ambiguous. The CDR3 has 13 residues. V was cut by 7 bases and J by 6 bases, with 16 bases left in between. The CDR3 region has the DNA TGTGCCAGCACCATCTATCCCGGTACCGAGCAGTACTTC. Translated: CASTIYPGTEQYF.

The chain carries TRBV11-3 and TRBJ2-7; a weak D match, TRBD1 (6 bases). The CDR3 runs to 14 residues. Trimming cost V 5 bases and J 3 bases, with 14 bases left between them. CDR1 SGHNT and CDR2 YENEEA come from the germline V gene. CDR3 DNA sequence: TGTGCCAGCAGCCCCGCAGGGGAGAACTACGAGCAGTACTTC. Its translation is CASSPAGENYEQYF.

In this sample, this clone turned up once. V and J are TRBV19 and TRBJ1-3; 7 bases agree with TRBD1. The CDR3 is made up of 17 amino acids. CDR1 LNHDA and CDR2 SQIVND come from the germline V gene (reference sequence). The ends lost 3 bases at V and 0 bases at J; junction bases unmatched: 8. CDR3 sequence (DNA): TGTGCCAGTAGTATCTTCCGGGACAGTAACTCTGGAAACACCATATATTTT. It yields the protein CASSIFRDSNSGNTIYF.

This clone was detected only a few times. The chain combines TRBV11-1 with TRBJ2-7, with D unresolved. CDR3 length equals 12 residues. CDR1 SGHAT and CDR2 FQDESV come from the germline V gene (reference sequence). The V and J ends lost 0 bases and 4 bases respectively, with 4 bases between them. CDR3 in amino acids: CASSLATYEQYF. CDR3 in DNA: TGTGCCAGCAGCTTAGCCACTTACGAGCAGTACTTC.

J is TRBJ1-1 and V is TRBV14; TRBD1 matches at 7 bases. The germline gives CDR1 SGHDN, CDR2 FVKESK. The V and J ends lost 8 bases and 0 bases, in that order; junction bases with no gene match: 3. The CDR3 sequence is 13 residues long. CDR3 loop: CASSGQVNTEAFF. The CDR3 DNA reads as TGTGCCAGCTCCGGACAGGTGAACACTGAAGCTTTCTTT.

This clone was seen a single time. The V call is TRBV4-1, the J call TRBJ1-4, with D maybe TRBD1 (5 bases). The CDR3 sequence is 16 residues long. Germline V lookup: CDR1 MGHRA, CDR2 YSYEKL. The germline V and J ends were trimmed by 1 base and 1 base, with 10 bases remaining between them. The CDR3 bases are TGCGCCAGCAGCCAAGGCGGGGGGGGAACTAATGAAAAACTGTTTTTT. It encodes CASSQGGGGTNEKLFF.

V is TRBV5-1 and J is TRBJ2-7; D not certain. Per the germline V gene, CDR1 is SGHRS and CDR2 is YFSETQ. V lost 4 bases and J lost 3, with 14 bases in between. This CDR3 has 14 amino acids. The DNA of the CDR3 is TGCGCCAGCAGCCCTGGATGGGCCGGCTACGAGCAGTACTTC. The encoded protein is CASSPGWAGYEQYF.

This sequence joins TRBV5-1 and TRBJ1-1; a weak D match, TRBD1 (5 bases). The length of the CDR3 is 15 residues. V lost 0 bases to trimming and J lost 5 bases, with 14 bases between them. Germline V lookup: CDR1 SGHRS, CDR2 YFSETQ. This CDR3 reads CASSLEQGMGTEAFF. In nucleotides, the CDR3 is TGCGCCAGCAGCTTGGAGCAGGGTATGGGGACTGAAGCTTTCTTT.

V and J are TRBV19 and TRBJ2-1; TRBD2 agrees at 7 bases. The CDR3 contains 16 residues. The germline V gene has CDR1 LNHDA and CDR2 SQIVND (reference sequence). J lost 7 bases, V lost 3 bases, and 12 bases had no gene match. CDR3 protein: CASSMGGMGPGNEQFF. CDR3 bases: TGTGCCAGTAGTATGGGGGGGATGGGGCCGGGTAATGAGCAGTTCTTC. The full variable domain, rest sourced from reference TRBV19 and TRBJ2-1, is DGGITQSPKYLFRKEGQNVTLSCEQNLNHDAMYWYRQDPGQGLRLIYYSQIVNDFQKGDIAEGYSVSREKKESFPLTVTSAQKNPTAFYLCASSMGGMGPGNEQFFGPGTRLTVL.

V and J are TRBV11-2 and TRBJ2-7; D is unclear. CDR3 size: 14 residues. V lost 2 bases and J lost 1, with 9 bases in between. Looked up from germline, CDR1 is SGHAT and CDR2 is FQNNGV. The CDR3 bases are TGTGCCAGCAGCTTATCAGACACGTCCTACGAGCAGTACTTC. Translating gives CASSLSDTSYEQYF.

The CDR3 DNA follows: TGTGCCAGCAGTTTTCAACAGGGGGACCCCTACGAGCAGTACTTC. Protein product: CASSFQQGDPYEQYF. This chain connects TRBV27 to TRBJ2-7; 8 nucleotides match TRBD1. V gave up 3 bases and J gave up 2 bases; unmatched junction bases: 6. From germline, CDR1 is MNHEY and CDR2 SMNVEV (reference sequence). The CDR3 has 15 amino acids.

V gene TRBV19 combines with J gene TRBJ1-1, with 8 bases fitting TRBD1. Germline V CDR1 and CDR2: LNHDA, SQIVND (reference sequence). V lost 1 base to trimming and J lost 1 base; unmatched junction nucleotides: 5. The CDR3 is 16 residues long. The CDR3 here is CASSIAGTGKNTEAFF. The CDR3 region has the DNA TGTGCCAGTAGTATAGCGGGGACAGGCAAGAACACTGAAGCTTTCTTT.

A single count supports this clone. The V and J genes are TRBV5-1 and TRBJ1-1; TRBD1 matches at 12 bases. Looked up from germline, CDR1 is SGHRS and CDR2 is YFSETQ. The CDR3 runs to 14 residues. V lost 4 bases and J lost 5; bases outside the gene matches: 3. Written as DNA, the CDR3 is TGCGCCAGCAGCAGGGACAGGGGGCGGACTGAAGCTTTCTTT. It translates to CASSRDRGRTEAFF.

The rearrangement joins TRBV6-6 to TRBJ2-2; D could derive from TRBD1 or TRBD2 (5 bases each). V lost 7 bases and J lost 5, with 11 bases in between. Germline values: CDR1 MNHNY, CDR2 SVGAGI (reference sequence). The CDR3 runs 13 residues. CDR3 loop: CASNRGVTGELFF. CDR3 nucleotides: TGTGCCAGCAATCGGGGCGTGACCGGGGAGCTGTTTTTT.

J is TRBJ2-3 and V is TRBV11-3; 10 nucleotides align to TRBD1. The CDR3 has 15 amino acids. The germline gives CDR1 SGHNT, CDR2 YENEEA. Losses at the gene ends were 5 bases for V and 4 bases for J; bases not matched to a gene: 6. DNA for the CDR3: TGTGCCAGCAGCACTGGGACAGGGGAATCAGATACGCAGTATTTT. This translates into CASSTGTGESDTQYF.

This chain uses TRBV7-9 with TRBJ1-1, with a tentative D call TRBD1 (6 bases). CDR3 size: 15 residues. V was trimmed by 5 bases and J by 3 bases, leaving 16 bases between them. Germline CDR1 and CDR2: SEHNR and FQNEAQ (reference sequence). The CDR3 DNA sequence: TGTGCCAGCAGCCCCCGGGGGGCGGGGGACACTGAAGCTTTCTTT. Translation: CASSPRGAGDTEAFF.

The chain uses TRBV7-9 and TRBJ2-6, with a tentative D call TRBD2 (5 bases). Germline V gives CDR1 SEHNR, CDR2 FQNEAQ (reference sequence). This CDR3 contains 19 residues. Trimming removed 4 bases at V and 12 bases at J, with 31 bases between. For the CDR3, the DNA is TGTGCCAGCAGCTCCCCATTTGGGCGTATCGGGAATTTGATTGGCGTCCTGACTTTC. Its protein is CASSSPFGRIGNLIGVLTF.

This chain connects TRBV29-1 to TRBJ2-7, with 9 positions matching TRBD2. Germline trimming cut 1 base from V and 4 bases from J; bases unmatched to any gene: 5. The germline CDR1 and CDR2 sequences are SQVTM and ANQGSEA. This CDR3 has 14 amino acids. DNA of the CDR3: TGCAGCGTTGAAGTCAGCGGGGGGTTTTACGAGCAGTACTTC. Translated, it gives CSVEVSGGFYEQYF.

The genes are TRBV9 and TRBJ2-3; 7 bases agree with TRBD2. Germline V gene data show CDR1 as SGDLS and CDR2 as YYNGEE. Trimming cost V 3 bases and J 3 bases; bases outside gene matches: 13. The length of the CDR3 is 17 residues. The CDR3 DNA reads TGTGCCAGCAGCGCCGCTTCCCCTAGCGGAATAACAGATACGCAGTATTTT. The encoded protein is CASSAASPSGITDTQYF. Full variable domain (remainder filled in from reference TRBV9 and TRBJ2-3): DSGVTQTPKHLITATGQRVTLRCSPRSGDLSVYWYQQSLDQGLQFLIQYYNGEERAKGNILERFSAQQFPDLHSELNLSSLELGDSALYFCASSAASPSGITDTQYFGPGTRLTVL.

The sample holds a few counts of this clone. V is TRBV7-9 and J is TRBJ2-1; the match to TRBD2 covers 12 bases. Germline CDR1 reads SEHNR; CDR2 reads FQNEAQ (reference sequence). J lost 3 bases, V lost 5 bases, and 5 bases had no gene match. CDR3 length: 16 residues. CDR3 sequence: CASSKTSGGHYNEQFF. In nucleotides, the CDR3 is TGTGCCAGCAGCAAGACTAGCGGGGGACACTACAATGAGCAGTTCTTC.

This chain joins TRBV15 and TRBJ2-5; 7 bases align to TRBD1. CDR3 length: 15 amino acids. V shed 5 bases, J shed 1 base, and the junction held 7 bases outside the gene matches. Germline V gene data show CDR1 as LNHNV and CDR2 as YYDKDF (reference sequence). The CDR3: CATSVGDSIQETQYF. DNA for the CDR3: TGTGCCACCAGCGTCGGGGACAGCATCCAAGAGACCCAGTACTTC.

V usage is TRBV10-1 and J usage is TRBJ2-2, with D possibly TRBD1 on 6 matching bases. The CDR3 runs to 13 residues. V gave up 6 bases and J gave up 7 bases, with 12 bases separating them. From germline, CDR1 is WNHNN and CDR2 SYGVQD (reference sequence). This CDR3 is CASREQGGGELFF. DNA of the CDR3: TGCGCCAGCAGGGAACAGGGTGGCGGGGAGCTGTTTTTT.

The rearrangement joins TRBV10-3 to TRBJ1-3, with 9 bases identical to TRBD1. The CDR3 runs to 15 residues. V shed 5 bases, J shed 8 bases, and the junction held 10 bases outside the gene matches. Germline V CDR1 and CDR2: ENHRY, SYGVKD. The CDR3: CAISTPDRGPDTIYF. CDR3 DNA sequence: TGTGCCATCAGTACGCCGGACAGGGGTCCCGACACCATATATTTT.

V gene TRBV6-6 combines with J gene TRBJ1-6; 8 nucleotides match TRBD1. The germline gives CDR1 MNHNY, CDR2 SVGAGI (reference sequence). The CDR3 runs to 15 residues. The junction had 14 bases not matched to a gene; V was cut back by 7 bases and J by 12 bases. The CDR3 DNA is TGTGCCAGCACCCAATCTCCAGGGGGCGCGGAACCCCTCCACTTT. Residues: CASTQSPGGAEPLHF.

The chain joins TRBV6-6 to TRBJ1-1; TRBD1 agrees at 8 bases. This CDR3 has 14 residues. In germline, CDR1 is MNHNY, CDR2 SVGAGI (reference sequence). V lost 2 bases and J lost 10; bases outside the gene matches: 9. In nucleotides, the CDR3 is TGTGCCAGCAGTTACCCTGGACAGGGCATCGGAGCTTTCTTT. This gives the protein CASSYPGQGIGAFF.

V and J are TRBV12-3 or TRBV12-4 and TRBJ2-7, with D possibly being TRBD1 (6 bases). This CDR3 contains 12 residues. V lost 5 bases and J lost 4, with 9 bases in between. CDR3 amino acids: CASSIQGYEQYF. CDR3 bases: TGTGCCAGCAGTATACAGGGATACGAGCAGTACTTC.

The chain carries TRBV12-3 or TRBV12-4 and TRBJ1-4; no clear D. V lost 5 bases to trimming and J lost 8 bases, with 12 bases between them. The CDR3 runs 13 residues. CDR3 sequence reads: CASSRDEEEKLFF. The CDR3 DNA is TGTGCCAGCAGTCGGGATGAGGAGGAAAAACTGTTTTTT.

The rearrangement joins TRBV4-1 to TRBJ2-6, with D possibly matching TRBD2 (6 bases). The CDR3 is made up of 16 amino acids. V dropped 4 bases and J dropped 0 bases, with 10 bases sitting between them. Germline values: CDR1 MGHRA, CDR2 YSYEKL. The CDR3 protein is CASSPFGGSGANVLTF. CDR3 nucleotide sequence: TGCGCCAGCAGCCCATTCGGGGGCTCTGGGGCCAACGTCCTGACTTTC.

The chain is built from TRBV12-5 and TRBJ2-1, with a weak D call TRBD2 (7 bases). Trimming shortened V by 3 bases and J by 4 bases, and 13 bases separated the two germline ends. The CDR3 contains 15 residues. Looked up from germline, CDR1 is LGHNT and CDR2 is FRNRAP. The CDR3 DNA sequence: TGTGCTAGTGGTTTATGGAGGGGGGGGTACAATGAGCAGTTCTTC. Translating gives CASGLWRGGYNEQFF.